Here is one T cell receptor delta chain with its context. In its sample, this clone comes out as medium-sized (0.01 to 0.1%). What this receptor recognizes is not known. Base qualities are missing; no much larger clone stands one base away. Libraries were constructed by RT-PCR. The run used an Illumina MiSeq. TCRdb reprocessed the public data with the CATT caller; entries with the same nucleotide sequence were combined afterwards. For this sample the table gives thousands of delta-chain clones, of which roughly 22% were detected only once. Around 28% of the sample belongs to the ten largest clones. This specimen belongs to a study of gamma-delta T cells after stem cell transplantation (dated by TCRdb to the mid-2010s). Here V drops 3 bases and J drops 0 bases, and the junction holds 13 bases not matched to any gene. From its cysteine to its phenylalanine, the CDR3 spans 18 amino acids. The read is trimmed to its CDR3 DNA, 54 bases read in frame from base 1. Via the germline V gene, CDR1 is GEAIGNYY and CDR2 EKD.

Specimen: gamma-delta T cells. This receptor was identified in a human donor. It is not recorded whose cells these are; they may come from a transplant donor. The chain is made from TRDV2 and TRDJ1, with 9 bases matching TRDD3. The DNA reads as follows: TGTGCCTGTGACCCCGTAGGACTGGGGGACCCGTACACCGATAAACTCATCTTT. The encoded protein is CACDPVGLGDPYTDKLIF.